The sequence of this T cell receptor (beta chain) was determined in a study of cytomegalovirus exposure and HLA in healthy donors. Study-level results: Researchers reported in a later analysis that a missense DCLRE1C variant was tied to TCR beta V- and J-gene trimming. When presence/absence was analysed, sequencing depth was taken to be roughly uniform across donors. The classifier reportedly diagnosed cytomegalovirus status with high sensitivity and specificity.

Concerning this clone: Its antigen is undetermined.

Nominally healthy donors provided the samples, though records likely missed some immune exposures. In germline, CDR1 is SEHNR, CDR2 FQNEAQ (reference sequence). The CDR3 contains 14 residues. V was cut by 3 bases and J by 1 base, with 7 bases left in between. PCR primers comprised 60 Vbeta and 13 Jbeta primers. Profiled with immunoSEQ multiplex PCR; TCRdb holds only in-frame clones, not every one. The repertoire consists of some 200,000 clones, with 78% occurring once and the leading ten covering around 2.6%. The origin of this receptor is a female donor in good health and CMV-seronegative. The sample consisted of PBMCs. The rearrangement uses TRBV7-9 and TRBJ1-3; TRBD1 is a possible D gene (5 bases). Here the CDR3 DNA reads TGTGCCAGCAGCTTGGCAGGGTCTGGAAACACCATATATTTT. Its protein product is CASSLAGSGNTIYF.